This T cell receptor beta chain was profiled in a study of T cells in Graves' hyperthyroidism and ophthalmopathy. Germline values: CDR1 DFQATT, CDR2 SNEGSKA (reference sequence). The V and J ends lost 5 bases and 0 bases respectively, with 12 bases between them. The CDR3 has 14 residues. Amplified regions were TCR beta CDR3 sequences from RNA transcripts. The primer set for the first-round RT-PCR of the TCR CDR3 was HTBI. TCRdb independently ran MiXCR on the multiplex PCR reads; one entry per CDR3 protein. The table includes about 600,000 distinct CDR3 sequences, 14% detected once. Input material: blood. This chain uses TRBV20-1 with TRBJ2-3; D remains ambiguous. The receptor was isolated from a woman under 30 with Graves' ophthalmopathy. The CDR3 nucleotides read TGCAGTGCTCCCCCTTCTCCTAGCACAGATACGCAGTATTTT. Amino acids: CSAPPSPSTDTQYF.